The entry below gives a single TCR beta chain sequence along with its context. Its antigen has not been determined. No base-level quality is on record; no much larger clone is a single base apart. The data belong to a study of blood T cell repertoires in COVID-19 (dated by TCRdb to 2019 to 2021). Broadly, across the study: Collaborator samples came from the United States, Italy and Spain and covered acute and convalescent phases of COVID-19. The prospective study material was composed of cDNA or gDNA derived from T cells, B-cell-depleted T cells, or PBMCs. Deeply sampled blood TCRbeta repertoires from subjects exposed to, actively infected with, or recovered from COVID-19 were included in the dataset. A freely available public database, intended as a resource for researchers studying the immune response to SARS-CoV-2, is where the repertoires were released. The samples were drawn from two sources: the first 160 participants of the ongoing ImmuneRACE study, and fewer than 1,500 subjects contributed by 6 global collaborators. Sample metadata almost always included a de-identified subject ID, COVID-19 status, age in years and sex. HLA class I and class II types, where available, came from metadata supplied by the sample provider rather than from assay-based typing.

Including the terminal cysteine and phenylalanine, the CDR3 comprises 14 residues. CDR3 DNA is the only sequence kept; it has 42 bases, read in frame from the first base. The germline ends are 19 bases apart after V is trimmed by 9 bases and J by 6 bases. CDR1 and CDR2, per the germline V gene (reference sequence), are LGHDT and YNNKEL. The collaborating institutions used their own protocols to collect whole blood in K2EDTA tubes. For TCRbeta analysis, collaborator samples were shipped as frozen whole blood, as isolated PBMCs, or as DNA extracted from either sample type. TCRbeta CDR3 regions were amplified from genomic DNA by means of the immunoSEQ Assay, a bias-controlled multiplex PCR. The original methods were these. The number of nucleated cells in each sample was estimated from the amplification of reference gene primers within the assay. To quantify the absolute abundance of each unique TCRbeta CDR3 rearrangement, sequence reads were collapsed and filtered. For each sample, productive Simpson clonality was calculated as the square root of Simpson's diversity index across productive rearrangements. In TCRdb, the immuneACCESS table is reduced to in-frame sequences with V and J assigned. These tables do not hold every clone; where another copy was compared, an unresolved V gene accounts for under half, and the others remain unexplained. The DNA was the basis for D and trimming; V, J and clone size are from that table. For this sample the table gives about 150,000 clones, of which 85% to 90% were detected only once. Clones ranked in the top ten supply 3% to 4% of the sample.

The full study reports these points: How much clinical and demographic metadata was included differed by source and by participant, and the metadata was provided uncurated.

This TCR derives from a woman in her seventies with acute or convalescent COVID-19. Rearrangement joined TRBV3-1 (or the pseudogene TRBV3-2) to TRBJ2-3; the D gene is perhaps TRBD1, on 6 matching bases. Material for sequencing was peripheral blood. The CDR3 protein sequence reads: CASRLQGVPDTQYF. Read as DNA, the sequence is TGTGCCAGTAGGCTACAGGGTGTCCCTGATACGCAGTATTTT.